A selection of T cell receptor beta chains follows, all from one sample in a study of graft-versus-host responses after intestinal transplantation. Antigens for these TCRs are unknown. Some clones are missing from TCRdb's copy, which holds only in-frame ones; the method was immunoSEQ multiplex PCR. The sample lists about 94,000 clones, around 90% occurring once. Sequencing used unstimulated CD8+ T cells sorted from spleen or lymph node cells, obtained before intestinal transplant. Receptors were obtained from a human donor who received an intestinal transplant. CDR3s leave out the opening cysteine and the closing phenylalanine or tryptophan. Each record gives: V gene, J gene, CDR3 protein.

TRBV5-1	TRBJ2-1	ASSGTSGIVPYNEQF
TRBV5-8	TRBJ1-5	ASSAGGTSGTGNQPQH
TRBV7-9	TRBJ2-7	ASSPPVFYEQY
TRBV27	TRBJ1-2	ASSLSDTGGRGYT
TRBV19	TRBJ2-1	ASSIASGGYNEQF
TRBV9	TRBJ2-1	ASSAYDSGGEF
TRBV7-9	TRBJ2-1	ASSTNRERGNEQF
TRBV7-3	TRBJ2-7	ASSTQSAYTSAGSYEQY
TRBV4-1	TRBJ1-2	ASSQSTGGDGYT
TRBV19	TRBJ1-2	ASSMGGLGYT
TRBV6-1	TRBJ2-7	ASRTGGSYEQY
TRBV7-9	TRBJ2-3	ASSPGASTDTQY
TRBV4-1	TRBJ2-1	ASSQVSDSGNEQF
TRBV7-9	TRBJ2-2	ASPQGFGNTGELF
TRBV5-1	TRBJ2-5	ASSSRDRIQETQY